What follows are 7 T cell receptor beta chains derived from one specimen sequenced in a study of control samples from healthy donors and cancer patients. This table comes from immunoSEQ multiplex PCR, and its TCRdb copy is limited to in-frame clones, with some not included. The sample holds approximately 44,000 clones; just over 70% are singletons and the top ten take roughly 17%. The specimen sequenced was formalin-fixed, paraffin-embedded tissue. Source of these receptors: a male donor with melanoma.

The chain recombines TRBV15 with TRBJ1-5, with D possibly matching TRBD1 (5 bases). V was cut by 4 bases and J by 4 bases, with 14 bases left in between. The CDR3 runs to 15 residues. Germline V gene lookup returns CDR1 LNHNV and CDR2 YYDKDF (reference sequence). CDR3 amino acids: CATSTLSPGNQPQHF. The CDR3 nucleotides are TGTGCCACCAGCACCCTATCCCCAGGGAATCAGCCCCAGCATTTT.

In its sample, this clone was seen a few times. This chain joins TRBV28 and TRBJ2-7, with 10 positions matching TRBD1. After removal of 8 bases from V and 2 bases from J, the junction contained 6 bases not matched to a gene. Germline V gene sequence: CDR1 MDHEN, CDR2 SYDVKM. The CDR3 is made up of 14 amino acids. The CDR3 sequence: CASYRDRGTYEQYF. CDR3 DNA sequence: TGTGCCAGCTACCGGGACAGGGGAACCTACGAGCAGTACTTC.

This clone was observed once. The chain uses TRBV5-1 and TRBJ2-7; D assignment may be TRBD1 or TRBD2 (5 bases each). The CDR3 consists of 14 residues. CDR1 SGHRS and CDR2 YFSETQ come from the germline V gene. V dropped 0 bases and J dropped 7 bases, with 14 bases sitting between them. The CDR3 bases are TGCGCCAGCAGCTTGGGGGAGAACCAGGGAGAGCAGTACTTC. It codes for CASSLGENQGEQYF.

The DNA of the CDR3 is TGCAGCGGAAATAGCGTCCATGAGCAGTTCTTC. Translation gives CSGNSVHEQFF. The V call is TRBV29-1, the J call TRBJ2-1, with a tentative D call TRBD2 (5 bases). Germline V lookup: CDR1 SQVTM, CDR2 ANQGSEA. With 7 bases removed from V and 8 bases from J, the gap between germline ends came to 12 bases. The CDR3 spans 11 residues.

The chain carries TRBV5-1 and TRBJ2-7; TRBD1 aligns across 7 bases. From germline, CDR1 is SGHRS and CDR2 YFSETQ. The length of the CDR3 is 15 residues. After removal of 2 bases from V and 2 bases from J, the junction contained 7 bases not matched to a gene. CDR3 in amino acids: CASSFGAGGAYEQYF. CDR3 in DNA: TGCGCCAGCAGCTTTGGGGCAGGGGGTGCCTACGAGCAGTACTTC.

This clone was detected a few times. This rearrangement joins TRBV7-9 to TRBJ1-1; D ambiguous. Trimming removed 1 base at V and 5 bases at J, with 14 bases between. CDR1 is SEHNR, CDR2 FQNEAQ, per germline (reference sequence). This CDR3 contains 15 residues. The CDR3, as DNA: TGTGCCAGCAGCTTAGTGCGGGGTCAAGCAACTGAAGCTTTCTTT. Translating it yields CASSLVRGQATEAFF. The whole variable domain, filled in from reference TRBV7-9 and TRBJ1-1, reads DTGVSQNPRHKITKRGQNVTFRCDPISEHNRLYWYRQTLGQGPEFLTYFQNEAQLEKSRLLSDRFSAERPKGSFSTLEIQRTEQGDSAMYLCASSLVRGQATEAFFGQGTRLTVV.

The V call is TRBV4-1, the J call TRBJ1-1; 7 positions agree with TRBD1. CDR1 and CDR2 from the germline V gene are MGHRA and YSYEKL. The length of the CDR3 is 15 residues. V lost 2 bases and J lost 7; bases outside the gene matches: 10. This chain's CDR3 is CASSQSRQGWIEAFF. CDR3 bases: TGCGCCAGCAGCCAATCGAGACAGGGTTGGATTGAAGCTTTCTTT.